One T cell receptor (beta chain) is described in this entry. Antigen specificity is unknown. Produced via immunoSEQ multiplex PCR; TCRdb's table is partial and in-frame only. There are 110,000 or so clones in the sample; 70% to 90% occur only once, and more than 1.5% lies in the top ten. This entry belongs to a study of cytomegalovirus exposure and HLA in healthy donors. Findings and caveats of the study: Associated with cytomegalovirus, according to the listing, were 170 or so TCR beta chains. With high specificity and sensitivity, the classifier reportedly diagnosed cytomegalovirus status. Generally TCR sequences proved uncommon, though certain public TCRs appeared in numerous donors.

The germline V and J ends were trimmed by 7 bases and 10 bases, with 16 bases remaining between them. This CDR3 has 12 amino acids. CDR1 and CDR2 from the germline V gene are MNHEY and SMNVEV (reference sequence). This TCR was recovered from a young man in good health and CMV-seronegative. Sequencing used PBMCs. The chain is built from TRBV27 and TRBJ1-1, with D possibly matching TRBD1 (6 bases). The CDR3 spells CASKQGGTRAFF. CDR3 DNA sequence: TGTGCCAGCAAACAGGGAGGGACAAGAGCTTTCTTT.